This TCR beta chain was profiled in a study of HIV-infected patients and healthy controls. Germline values: CDR1 SGHRS, CDR2 YFSETQ. Trimming took off 0 bases at V and 3 bases at J, with 7 bases between the two ends. The CDR3 length is 14 residues. Reverse transcription used around 500 ng RNA and constant-region primers for alpha and beta. Using multiplexing indices, alpha and beta chain libraries were generated apart by chain-specific third strand synthesis. Using its own MiXCR run on the 5' RACE reads, TCRdb lists one record per CDR3 protein. This sample has some 17,000 distinct CDR3 sequences, with around 9.2% found just once. In its sample, this clonotype was seen many times. Whole blood was used without fractionation, so all unsorted peripheral T cells were included.

The V call is TRBV5-1, the J call TRBJ1-5, with D unclear. The TCR originated in an adult in good health. Sequencing was done on a sample of blood. DNA for the CDR3: TGCGCCAGCAGCTTGGGCAGCGCCAATCAGCCCCAGCATTTT. The encoded protein is CASSLGSANQPQHF. Variable domain in full (rest from reference TRBV5-1 and TRBJ1-5): KAGVTQTPRYLIKTRGQQVTLSCSPISGHRSVSWYQQTPGQGLQFLFEYFSETQRNKGNFPGRFSGRQFSNSRSEMNVSTLELGDSALYLCASSLGSANQPQHFGDGTRLSIL.